This is a list of T cell receptor beta chains from one sample in a study of identical twins. TCRdb processed the 5' RACE reads anew with MiXCR; each CDR3 protein has one entry. The table includes 690,000 or so distinct CDR3 sequences, 8.6% detected once. These same records also appear under a second study, on yellow fever vaccine responses in identical twins.

The specimen was PBMCs. These receptors all come from a woman between 18 and 29 years old in good health. Both conserved end residues are part of each CDR3.

CDR3aa	v_gene	j_gene
CATSDTRGPGETQYF	TRBV24-1	TRBJ2-5
CASREQGEQYF	TRBV10-2	TRBJ2-7
CASSQTGRLGQYF	TRBV3-1	TRBJ2-7
CASSESPWGANTEAFF	TRBV9	TRBJ1-1
CATSRVRNTGELFF	TRBV15	TRBJ2-2
CASRPSSSAYEQYF	TRBV27	TRBJ2-7
CASSQGDSHNEQFF	TRBV4-2	TRBJ2-1
CASNGGGTTEAFF	TRBV6-1	TRBJ1-1
CASSVGDRDQETQYF	TRBV9	TRBJ2-5
CSANSRLAGGLSRETQYF	TRBV20-1	TRBJ2-5
CASSQTGPNQPQHF	TRBV7-2	TRBJ1-5
CASSFRGQETQYF	TRBV12-3/TRBV12-4	TRBJ2-5
CSVRGQTLNTEAFF	TRBV29-1	TRBJ1-1
CASSSGTGPTYEQYF	TRBV5-1	TRBJ2-7
CASSQGLGQHFTDTQYF	TRBV5-6	TRBJ2-3
CASSSQGWEKYGYTF	TRBV12-3/TRBV12-4	TRBJ1-2
CASSPKGGSSSYEQYF	TRBV27	TRBJ2-7
CASSLVLVGQRTYNEQFF	TRBV11-2	TRBJ2-1
CSAGRAGVDTGELFF	TRBV20-1	TRBJ2-2
CSAKPRRGGSPYEQYF	TRBV20-1	TRBJ2-7
CASRGTGRPDTQYF	TRBV27	TRBJ2-3
CASSRLAGGNNEQFF	TRBV14	TRBJ2-1
CASSFLVNADTQYF	TRBV11-2	TRBJ2-3
CASTRFGGSSSYEQYF	TRBV5-6	TRBJ2-7
CSVEYLIRGTDTQYF	TRBV29-1	TRBJ2-3
CASSLRSWNEQYF	TRBV28	TRBJ2-7
CSAKFGTSGIYNEQFF	TRBV20-1	TRBJ2-1
CASSLAPGRGNDGYTF	TRBV5-1	TRBJ1-2
CASSSGQDAYF	TRBV7-9	TRBJ2-7
CASSGTGSTNEKLFF	TRBV2	TRBJ1-4